This TCR beta chain was captured by sequencing in a study of blood T cell repertoires in COVID-19. Across the study: Sample material is recorded as cDNA or gDNA derived from T cells, B-cell-depleted T cells, or PBMCs.

In the authors' methods: How many nucleated cells were present was estimated from reference gene primer amplification. The protocol was immunoSEQ multiplex PCR, while the TCRdb copy is restricted to in-frame clones and leaves out a portion. For V, J and clone size, that table is used; D and trimming come from the DNA. Among 250,000 to 300,000 clones listed, around 80% were seen once. The age range of participants was about 18 to 95 years, with residence in under 30 US areas. Assignment of participants to cohorts was predicated upon participant-reported clinical history. Per the germline V gene, CDR1 is LNHDA and CDR2 is SQIVND (reference sequence). The V end lost 4 bases, the J end lost 10 bases, and 13 bases lay between the germline ends. This CDR3 contains 12 residues. This clone was counted once.

The origin of this receptor is a man aged 25-40 years with acute COVID-19. The V gene is TRBV19, the J gene TRBJ1-1; D not resolved. The sample consisted of PBMCs or T cells enriched from blood (not recorded which). Here the CDR3 DNA reads TGTGCCAGTAGTAGCACCAGAAGTTCAGCTTTCTTT. Its translation is CASSSTRSSAFF.